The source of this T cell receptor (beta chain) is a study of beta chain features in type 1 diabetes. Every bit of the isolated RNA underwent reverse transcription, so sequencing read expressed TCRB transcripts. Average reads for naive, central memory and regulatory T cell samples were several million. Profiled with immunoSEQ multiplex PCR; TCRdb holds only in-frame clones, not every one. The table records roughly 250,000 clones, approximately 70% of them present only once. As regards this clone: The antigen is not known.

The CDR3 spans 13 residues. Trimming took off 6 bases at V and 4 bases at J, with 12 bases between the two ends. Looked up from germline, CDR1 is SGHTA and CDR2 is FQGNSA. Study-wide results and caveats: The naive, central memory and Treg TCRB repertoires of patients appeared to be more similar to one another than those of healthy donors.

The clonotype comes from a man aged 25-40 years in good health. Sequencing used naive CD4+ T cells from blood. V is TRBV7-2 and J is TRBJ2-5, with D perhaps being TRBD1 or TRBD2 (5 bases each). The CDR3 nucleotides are TGTGCCAGCAGATTCCAGGGAGCAGAGACCCAGTACTTC. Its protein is CASRFQGAETQYF. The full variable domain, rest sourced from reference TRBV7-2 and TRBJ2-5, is GAGVSQSPSNKVTEKGKDVELRCDPISGHTALYWYRQSLGQGLEFLIYFQGNSAPDKSGLPSDRFSAERTGGSVSTLTIQRTQQEDSAVYLCASRFQGAETQYFGPGTRLLVL.